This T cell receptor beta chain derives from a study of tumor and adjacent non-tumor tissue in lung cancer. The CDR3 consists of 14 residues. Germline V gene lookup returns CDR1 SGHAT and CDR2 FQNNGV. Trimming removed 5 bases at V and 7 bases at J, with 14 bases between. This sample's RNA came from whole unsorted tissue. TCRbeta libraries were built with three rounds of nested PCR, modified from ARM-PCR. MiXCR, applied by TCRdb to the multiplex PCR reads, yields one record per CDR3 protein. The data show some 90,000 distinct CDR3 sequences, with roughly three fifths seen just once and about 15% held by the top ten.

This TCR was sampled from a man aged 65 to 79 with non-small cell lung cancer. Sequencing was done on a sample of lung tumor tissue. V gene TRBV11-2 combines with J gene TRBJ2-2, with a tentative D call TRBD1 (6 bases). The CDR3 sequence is CASSLLGDIGELFF. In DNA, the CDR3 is TGTGCCAGCAGCCTCTTAGGGGACATCGGGGAGCTGTTTTTT. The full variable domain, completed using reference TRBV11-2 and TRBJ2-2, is EAGVAQSPRYKIIEKRQSVAFWCNPISGHATLYWYQQILGQGPKLLIQFQNNGVVDDSQLPKDRFSAERLKGVDSTLKIQPAKLEDSAVYLCASSLLGDIGELFFGEGSRLTVL.